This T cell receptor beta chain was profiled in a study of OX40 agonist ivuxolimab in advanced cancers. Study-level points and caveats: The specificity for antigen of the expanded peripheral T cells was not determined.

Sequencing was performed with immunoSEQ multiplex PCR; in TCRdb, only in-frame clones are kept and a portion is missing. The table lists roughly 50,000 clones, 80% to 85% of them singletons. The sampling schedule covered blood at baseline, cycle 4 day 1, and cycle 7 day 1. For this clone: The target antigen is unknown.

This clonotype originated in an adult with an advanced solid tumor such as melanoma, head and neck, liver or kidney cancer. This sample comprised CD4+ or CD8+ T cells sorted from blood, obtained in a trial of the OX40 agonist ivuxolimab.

In DNA, the CDR3 is TGTGCCAGTAAAATAGTTGGGACTAGCGGCTCCAATGAGCAGTTCTTC. It is translated as CASKIVGTSGSNEQFF. The V call is TRBV19, the J call TRBJ2-1; TRBD2 matches 11 bases. This CDR3 region has 16 residues. From germline, CDR1 is LNHDA and CDR2 SQIVND (reference sequence). After removal of 7 bases from V and 6 bases from J, the junction contained 11 bases not matched to a gene.